The rows below give T cell receptor beta chains drawn from one sample of a study of PD-1 blockade in classical Hodgkin lymphoma. Sequencing used immunoSEQ multiplex PCR; TCRdb keeps in-frame clones, though not all of them. The top ten clones hold about 0.25% of a sample with about 22,000 clones, 89% of them seen once. Specimen: CD4+ T cells from blood. The receptor source for this set is a human donor with classical Hodgkin lymphoma. CDR3s include the opening cysteine and the closing phenylalanine or tryptophan. D genes are given only for firm matches. A row's size may be missing; if present it is once, few, many or a size class.

D | J | V | size | CDR3 | DNA
TRBD1 | TRBJ2-3 | TRBV2 | . | CASSEGVRGTDTQYF | TGTGCCAGCAGTGAAGGAGTCAGGGGGACAGATACGCAGTATTTT
. | TRBJ1-1 | TRBV7-2 | . | CASSSRGGLTLNTEAFF | TGTGCCAGCAGCTCGAGGGGGGGCCTAACCCTAAACACTGAAGCTTTCTTT
. | TRBJ1-4 | TRBV5-1 | . | CASSLNRENEKLFF | TGCGCCAGCAGCTTGAACAGGGAGAATGAAAAACTGTTTTTT
TRBD1 | TRBJ1-5 | TRBV28 | few | CASSFRTGVGNQPQHF | TGTGCCAGCAGTTTTAGGACAGGGGTAGGCAATCAGCCCCAGCATTTT
. | TRBJ1-5 | TRBV4-3 | . | CASSQDSWGNQPQHF | TGCGCCAGCAGCCAAGACAGTTGGGGCAATCAGCCCCAGCATTTT
. | TRBJ1-1 | TRBV29-1 | . | CSVVKNTEAFF | TGCAGCGTTGTTAAGAACACTGAAGCTTTCTTT
TRBD1 | TRBJ1-2 | TRBV5-1 | . | CASSEGATASSNYGYTF | TGCGCCAGCAGCGAGGGGGCCACAGCTAGCTCTAACTATGGCTACACCTTC
. | TRBJ1-2 | TRBV5-6 | . | CASSLLGNRNNYGYTF | TGTGCCAGCAGCTTGTTGGGGAATAGAAATAACTATGGCTACACCTTC
. | TRBJ2-1 | TRBV7-2 | once | CASSLAPVKQFF | TGTGCCAGCAGCTTAGCCCCGGTTAAGCAGTTCTTC
. | TRBJ2-3 | TRBV13 | once | CASSLMGGPHPDTQYF | TGTGCCAGCAGCTTAATGGGGGGCCCCCACCCAGATACGCAGTATTTT
TRBD2 | TRBJ2-1 | TRBV29-1 | . | CSVILAGVYNEQFF | TGCAGCGTGATACTAGCGGGGGTTTACAATGAGCAGTTCTTC
. | TRBJ1-2 | TRBV7-2 | . | CASSRDYGYTF | TGTGCCAGCAGTCGGGACTATGGCTACACCTTC
. | TRBJ2-3 | TRBV6-5 | . | CASSQPRGGDTQYF | TGTGCCAGCAGCCAACCCAGGGGAGGGGATACGCAGTATTTT
. | TRBJ2-3 | TRBV6-5 | . | CAIRDGNTDTQYF | TGTGCCATACGGGACGGGAACACAGATACGCAGTATTTT